The 22 T cell receptor beta chains given below trace back to one sample, sequenced in a study of blood T cell repertoires in COVID-19. Some clones are missing from TCRdb's copy, which holds only in-frame ones; the method was immunoSEQ multiplex PCR. The data contain roughly 110,000 clones, around 89% of them singletons. Sequencing input: peripheral blood. These receptors all come from a man aged 35 to 55 with active or convalescent COVID-19.

The chain recombines TRBV5-1 with TRBJ1-2, with D perhaps matching TRBD1 (5 bases). V shed 1 base and J shed 8 bases, with 15 bases lying between them. This CDR3 contains 14 residues. Germline lookup yields CDR1 SGHRS and CDR2 YFSETQ. The CDR3, as DNA: TGCGCCAGCAGCTTGAGAGCAGGGCTCGACGGCTACACCTTC. It translates to CASSLRAGLDGYTF.

This rearrangement joins TRBV29-1 to TRBJ1-1; D call uncertain. CDR3 length: 11 amino acids. The V and J ends lost 8 bases and 4 bases respectively, with 11 bases between them. From germline, CDR1 is SQVTM and CDR2 ANQGSEA. The CDR3 region has the DNA TGCAGCCACAAAGAGGTCACTGAAGCTTTCTTT. It encodes CSHKEVTEAFF. Full variable domain (missing parts from reference TRBV29-1 and TRBJ1-1): SAVISQKPSRDICQRGTSLTIQCQVDSQVTMMFWYRQQPGQSLTLIATANQGSEATYESGFVIDKFPISRPNLTFSTLTVSNMSPEDSSIYLCSHKEVTEAFFGQGTRLTVV.

The V and J genes are TRBV18 and TRBJ2-7; 8 bases agree with TRBD1. The V gene end was trimmed by 2 bases and the J gene end by 1 base; junction bases not matched to a gene: 1. Germline loops: CDR1 KGHSH, CDR2 LQKENI. The CDR3 extends over 14 amino acids. The CDR3 nucleotides are TGTGCCAGCTCACCAGGGGACAGGTCCTACGAGCAGTACTTC. This encodes CASSPGDRSYEQYF.

This chain joins TRBV28 and TRBJ2-2, with D possibly being TRBD2 (5 bases). Looked up from germline, CDR1 is MDHEN and CDR2 is SYDVKM. The V gene lost 2 bases and the J gene lost 5 bases, with 12 bases spanning the gap. The CDR3 covers 15 residues. CDR3 bases: TGTGCCAGCAGTTTAGGCCTCACGGGAACCGGGGAGCTGTTTTTT. Translating gives CASSLGLTGTGELFF.

The chain employs TRBV6-6 and TRBJ1-1; TRBD1 matches 7 bases. The CDR3 consists of 18 residues. Germline CDR1 MNHNY, CDR2 SVGAGI (reference sequence). V trimming: 6 bases; J trimming: 4 bases; junction bases outside the gene matches: 20. CDR3 bases: TGTGCCAGCAGCCGAGGACAGGCGGATACCCGAAAGTCCACTGAAGCTTTCTTT. This translates into CASSRGQADTRKSTEAFF.

This rearrangement joins TRBV2 to TRBJ1-5; D is undetermined. This CDR3 is 12 amino acids long. V lost 4 bases and J 4 bases, leaving 5 bases between the germline ends. Germline V lookup: CDR1 SNHLY, CDR2 FYNNEI. The CDR3: CASSGRNQPQHF. The CDR3 coding sequence is TGTGCCAGCAGTGGTCGGAATCAGCCCCAGCATTTT.

The gene calls are TRBV6-1 and TRBJ2-7, with D maybe TRBD1 (5 bases). Germline CDR1 and CDR2: MNHNS and SASEGT. The CDR3 has 13 amino acids. Trimming took 2 bases from V and 3 from J, leaving 8 bases between them. In nucleotides, the CDR3 is TGTGCCAGCAGTGAACAGGGATTCTACGAGCAGTACTTC. This encodes CASSEQGFYEQYF.

This clone was observed a few times. The V gene is TRBV11-2, the J gene TRBJ2-5; D is possibly TRBD1 (5 bases). This CDR3 region has 16 residues. The germline V gene has CDR1 SGHAT and CDR2 FQNNGV. The ends were cut back, 5 bases at V and 0 bases at J, with 16 bases in the middle. The CDR3 loop is CASSPQGEAYQETQYF. CDR3 in DNA: TGTGCCAGCAGCCCACAAGGGGAAGCGTACCAAGAGACCCAGTACTTC.

This clone turned up a few times. The V and J genes are TRBV5-1 and TRBJ1-1; possible D gene TRBD1, 5 bases. V lost 0 bases and J lost 2, with 8 bases in between. Germline CDR1 SGHRS, CDR2 YFSETQ. The CDR3 totals 14 residues. The CDR3 here is CASSLAGGNTEAFF. The CDR3 DNA is TGCGCCAGCAGCTTGGCCGGGGGTAACACTGAAGCTTTCTTT.

This chain uses TRBV27 with TRBJ1-1; D not certain. Germline-derived CDR1 and CDR2 are MNHEY and SMNVEV (reference sequence). CDR3 length: 14 residues. Trimming shortened V by 2 bases and J by 7 bases, and 14 bases separated the two germline ends. The CDR3 spells CASSLDFGLYEAFF. CDR3 sequence (DNA): TGTGCCAGCAGTTTAGATTTCGGACTGTATGAAGCTTTCTTT.

This clone was found once. The gene calls are TRBV18 and TRBJ2-2; TRBD2 matches 8 bases. This CDR3 has 15 amino acids. The junction had 0 bases not matched to a gene; V was cut back by 0 bases and J by 3 bases. Per germline, CDR1 KGHSH and CDR2 LQKENI. CDR3: CASSPPGGDTGELFF. DNA of the CDR3: TGTGCCAGCTCACCACCCGGGGGGGACACCGGGGAGCTGTTTTTT.

In DNA, the CDR3 is TGTGCCAGCAGCCTAGGGACTAGCGGAGAAACCGGGGAGCTGTTTTTT. Amino acids: CASSLGTSGETGELFF. The V and J genes are TRBV3-1 (or the pseudogene TRBV3-2) and TRBJ2-2, with 11 positions matching TRBD2. J gave up 5 bases and V 4 bases, and 6 bases lay outside the gene matches. The CDR3 sequence is 16 residues long. Germline CDR1 is LGHDT and CDR2 is YNNKEL (reference sequence).

The chain links TRBV6-2 or TRBV6-3 to TRBJ1-4, with 7 bases fitting TRBD1. The germline gives CDR1 MNHEY, CDR2 SVGEGT. This CDR3 contains 14 residues. J lost 4 bases, V lost 4 bases, and 3 bases had no gene match. In nucleotides, the CDR3 is TGTGCCAGCAGTTCGGGACAGCTTAATGAAAAACTGTTTTTT. It translates to CASSSGQLNEKLFF.

The chain links TRBV28 to TRBJ1-5; D remains unclear. This CDR3 comprises 14 residues. Looked up from germline, CDR1 is MDHEN and CDR2 is SYDVKM. The ends were cut back, 3 bases at V and 2 bases at J, with 8 bases in the middle. In DNA form, the CDR3 reads TGTGCCAGCAGTTTGGAGGGAGGCAATCAGCCCCAGCATTTT. It yields the protein CASSLEGGNQPQHF.

The J gene is TRBJ2-1, the V gene TRBV10-3, with 9 bases fitting TRBD2. The germline CDR1 and CDR2 sequences are ENHRY and SYGVKD. The CDR3 totals 16 residues. V was clipped by 0 bases and J by 4 bases; unmatched bases: 4. The CDR3 here is CAISESSGGLYNEQFF. In nucleotides, the CDR3 is TGTGCCATCAGTGAGTCGAGCGGGGGGCTGTACAATGAGCAGTTCTTC.

V gene TRBV7-3 combines with J gene TRBJ1-1; D unresolved. Germline V gene sequence: CDR1 SGHTA, CDR2 FQGTGA. V was shortened by 7 bases and J by 2 bases, with 11 bases between the two germline ends. The CDR3 sequence is 13 residues long. In DNA form, the CDR3 reads TGTGCCAGCACTCCAGGAACCAACACTGAAGCTTTCTTT. Protein: CASTPGTNTEAFF.

The chain is built from TRBV7-9 and TRBJ2-7, with D possibly being TRBD1 (6 bases). The V gene lost 3 bases and the J gene lost 0 bases, with 15 bases spanning the gap. Germline V gives CDR1 SEHNR, CDR2 FQNEAQ (reference sequence). The CDR3 sequence is 16 residues long. The CDR3 loop is CASSFYLGQHSYEQYF. The CDR3 DNA reads TGTGCCAGCAGCTTCTACCTCGGACAGCACTCCTACGAGCAGTACTTC.

The V and J genes are TRBV9 and TRBJ2-1, with 7 bases identical to TRBD2. The CDR3 consists of 15 residues. CDR1 SGDLS and CDR2 YYNGEE come from the germline V gene. Losses at the gene ends were 0 bases for V and 4 bases for J; bases not matched to a gene: 4. The CDR3 DNA follows: TGTGCCAGCAGCGTAGGTCTAGCGGCATACAATGAGCAGTTCTTC. Its protein product is CASSVGLAAYNEQFF.

The chain combines TRBV2 with TRBJ2-7; perhaps TRBD2 as D (7 bases). Germline assignment: CDR1 SNHLY and CDR2 FYNNEI. V was cut by 4 bases and J by 5 bases, with 12 bases left in between. The CDR3 sequence is 13 residues long. CDR3 DNA: TGTGCCAGCAGTGGGGAGGGGGTGAACGAGCAGTACTTC. This gives the protein CASSGEGVNEQYF.

This chain connects TRBV24-1 to TRBJ1-3; D gene uncertain. CDR1 and CDR2 from the germline V gene are KGHDR and SFDVKD. Trimming left V 5 bases short and J 9 bases short, with 13 bases between. The length of the CDR3 is 13 residues. The chain's CDR3 is CATSGSQERTIYF. The CDR3 bases are TGTGCCACCAGTGGCTCCCAAGAGCGCACCATATATTTT.

The V call is TRBV7-2, the J call TRBJ2-1; 14 bases are shared with TRBD2. V shed 1 base, J shed 9 bases, and the junction held 2 bases outside the gene matches. Germline V gene data show CDR1 as SGHTA and CDR2 as FQGNSA. CDR3 length equals 15 residues. For the CDR3, the DNA is TGTGCCAGCAGCTTAGGACTAGCGGGAGGGGGTGAGCAGTTCTTC. Residues: CASSLGLAGGGEQFF.

The chain links TRBV28 to TRBJ1-2, with D unclear. The CDR3 loop spans 14 amino acids. The V gene lost 8 bases and the J gene lost 0 bases, with 13 bases spanning the gap. The germline gives CDR1 MDHEN, CDR2 SYDVKM. The CDR3 sequence is CASRRSPANYGYTF. The CDR3 DNA reads TGTGCCAGCCGGCGGAGTCCTGCTAACTATGGCTACACCTTC.